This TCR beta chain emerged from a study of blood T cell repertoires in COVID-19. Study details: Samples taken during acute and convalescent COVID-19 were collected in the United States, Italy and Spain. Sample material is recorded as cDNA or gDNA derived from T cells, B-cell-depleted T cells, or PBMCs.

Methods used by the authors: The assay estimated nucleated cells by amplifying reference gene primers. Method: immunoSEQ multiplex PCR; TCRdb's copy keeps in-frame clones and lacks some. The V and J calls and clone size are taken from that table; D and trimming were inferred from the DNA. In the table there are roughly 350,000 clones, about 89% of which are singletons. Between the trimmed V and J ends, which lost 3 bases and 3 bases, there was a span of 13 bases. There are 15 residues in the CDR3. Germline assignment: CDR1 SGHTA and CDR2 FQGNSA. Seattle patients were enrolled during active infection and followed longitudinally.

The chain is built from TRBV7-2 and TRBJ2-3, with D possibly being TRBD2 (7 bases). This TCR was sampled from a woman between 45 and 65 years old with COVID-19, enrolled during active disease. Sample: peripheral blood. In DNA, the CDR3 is TGTGCCAGCAGCTTGGGGGGGGCGCAAACAGATACGCAGTATTTT. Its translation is CASSLGGAQTDTQYF.